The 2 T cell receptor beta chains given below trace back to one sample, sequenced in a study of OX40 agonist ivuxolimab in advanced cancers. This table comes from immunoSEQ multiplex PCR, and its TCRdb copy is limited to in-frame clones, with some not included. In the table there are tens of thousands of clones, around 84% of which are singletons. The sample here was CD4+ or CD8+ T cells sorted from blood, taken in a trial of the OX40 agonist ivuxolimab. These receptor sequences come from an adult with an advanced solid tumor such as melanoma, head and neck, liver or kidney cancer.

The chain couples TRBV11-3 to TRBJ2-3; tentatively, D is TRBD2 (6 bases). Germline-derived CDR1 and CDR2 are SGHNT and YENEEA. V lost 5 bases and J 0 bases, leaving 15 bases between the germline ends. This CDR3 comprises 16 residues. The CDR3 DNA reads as TGTGCCAGCAGCCAGACGGGGGTATGGAGCACAGATACGCAGTATTTT. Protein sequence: CASSQTGVWSTDTQYF.

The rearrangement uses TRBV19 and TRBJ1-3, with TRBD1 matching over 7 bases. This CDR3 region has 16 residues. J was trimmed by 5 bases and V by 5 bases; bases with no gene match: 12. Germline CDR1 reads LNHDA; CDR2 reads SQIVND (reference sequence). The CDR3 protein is CASSSPGQLPRNTIYF. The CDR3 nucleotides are TGTGCCAGTAGTTCTCCGGGACAGCTGCCACGAAACACCATATATTTT.